The 3 T cell receptor beta chains below all came from one sample that was sequenced in a study of STAT5B mutations in CD4+ large granular lymphocyte leukemia. TCRdb's copy holds only in-frame clones and misses some; the assay was immunoSEQ multiplex PCR. The sample has some 38,000 clones; around 72% are singletons. The sample comprised CD4+ T cells from blood buffy coats. The receptors were gathered from a human donor in good health.

The V and J genes are TRBV7-2 and TRBJ2-7; 9 bases align to TRBD1. From germline, CDR1 is SGHTA and CDR2 FQGNSA. Germline trimming cut 7 bases from V and 0 bases from J; bases unmatched to any gene: 10. The CDR3 runs to 16 residues. The CDR3 sequence: CASTRTGAPNSYEQYF. CDR3 DNA: TGTGCCAGCACCCGGACAGGGGCCCCCAACTCCTACGAGCAGTACTTC.

This clone has only one observation. A junction boundary mismatches the germline segment, possibly from a read error. The chain is built from TRBV7-9 and TRBJ2-7; perhaps D is TRBD1 or TRBD2 (6 bases each). This CDR3 is 16 amino acids long. In germline, CDR1 is SEHNR, CDR2 FQNEAQ (reference sequence). CDR3 residues: CASSLGSGAALKEQCF. In DNA form, the CDR3 reads TGTGCCAGCAGCTTAGGCTCGGGGGCAGCGTTAAAAGAGCAGTGCTTC.

The gene calls are TRBV9 and TRBJ2-5, with 7 bases fitting TRBD1. The CDR3 loop spans 16 amino acids. Germline V gene sequence: CDR1 SGDLS, CDR2 YYNGEE. Unmatched junction bases numbered 7, after V lost 0 bases and J lost 2 bases. CDR3: CASSVGGQSEQETQYF. For the CDR3, the DNA is TGTGCCAGCAGCGTAGGGGGACAGTCTGAACAAGAGACCCAGTACTTC.